This T cell receptor (beta chain) emerged from a study of a mutant IDH1 vaccine in newly diagnosed glioma. The time point here: week 23, last vaccination. Each dose delivered 300 ug of mutant IDH1 20-mer peptide subcutaneously with imiquimod. Some clones are missing from TCRdb's copy, which holds only in-frame ones; the method was immunoSEQ multiplex PCR. The sample holds 77,000 or so clones, 75% to 90% seen once. A word on this clone: Its antigen is still unknown.

V shed 6 bases and J 6 bases; nucleotides not matched to a gene: 5. The CDR3 sequence is 14 residues long. Germline loops: CDR1 LNHDA, CDR2 SQIVND (reference sequence). The rearrangement joins TRBV19 to TRBJ1-2; TRBD1 matches at 12 bases. This sequence originates from a woman in her fifties or sixties with glioma. The source was PBMCs, collected from a glioma patient whose treatment included an IDH1 peptide vaccine. CDR3 protein: CASRPGQGAHGYTF. CDR3 DNA sequence: TGTGCCAGTAGGCCGGGACAGGGGGCCCATGGCTACACCTTC.